The 12 T cell receptor beta chains below come from one sample, sequenced in a study of T cell repertoires in cytomegalovirus infection. MiXCR, applied by TCRdb to the reads, yields one record per CDR3 protein. The sample has fewer than 950,000 distinct CDR3 sequences; about 33% are singletons. These receptors' targets are unknown. Material: cultured CD8+ T cells from PBMCs, obtained from culture after CMV antigen stimulation. These receptors were taken from a human donor in good health (CMV status not recorded). Some clones in this sample may be carry-over from other donors' samples.

CDR3 residues: CASSLDGVLTIYF. The CDR3 DNA follows: TGTGCCAGCAGTCTGGACGGGGTTCTGACCATATATTTT. This sequence joins TRBV5-5 and TRBJ1-3; no clear D gene. V was clipped by 5 bases and J by 10 bases, with 16 bases between them. Per germline, CDR1 SGHKS and CDR2 YYEKEE (reference sequence). The CDR3 sequence is 13 residues long.

V usage is TRBV27 and J usage is TRBJ1-2; no firm D call. The CDR3 is 15 amino acids. The ends were cut back, 5 bases at V and 4 bases at J, with 17 bases in the middle. The germline V gene encodes CDR1 MNHEY and CDR2 SMNVEV (reference sequence). The DNA for the CDR3 is TGTGCCAGCAGTAACGACGGAGGAACCATCTATGGCTACACCTTC. It codes for CASSNDGGTIYGYTF.

CDR3 sequence: CARNDRNTGELFF. The CDR3 DNA is TGTGCCAGAAACGACAGGAACACCGGGGAGCTGTTTTTT. This chain connects TRBV2 to TRBJ2-2; TRBD1 might be the D (5 bases). V was trimmed by 9 bases and J by 1 base, leaving 9 bases between them. Germline values: CDR1 SNHLY, CDR2 FYNNEI. The CDR3 is made up of 13 amino acids.

This clonotype was seen more than once but under ten times. At one end the junction does not follow the germline gene, possibly because of a read error. The chain is built from TRBV7-6 and TRBJ2-5; TRBD1 matches 9 bases. The CDR3 has 15 residues. The germline V gene encodes CDR1 SGHVS and CDR2 FNYEAQ. The CDR3 protein is CVSSPRDRVVETQYF. The CDR3 DNA reads TGTGTCAGCAGCCCACGGGACAGGGTGGTCGAGACCCAGTACTTC.

The CDR3 reads CASSQAVVGSPLHF. CDR3 DNA sequence: TGCGCCAGCAGCCAGGCCGTGGTGGGTTCACCCCTCCACTTT. V and J are TRBV4-1 and TRBJ1-6; no definite D call. The CDR3 loop spans 14 amino acids. V lost 3 bases and J 9 bases, leaving 12 bases between the germline ends. Germline CDR1 and CDR2: MGHRA and YSYEKL.

This clonotype was seen only a few times. The chain joins TRBV12-3 or TRBV12-4 to TRBJ1-1; a possible D gene is TRBD1 (5 bases). This CDR3 is built from 12 residues. The ends were cut back, 3 bases at V and 6 bases at J, with 8 bases in the middle. The chain's CDR3 is CASSLGVPEAFF. Here the CDR3 DNA reads TGTGCCAGCAGTTTGGGGGTACCTGAAGCTTTCTTT.

There are many counts of this clonotype. The chain carries TRBV20-1 and TRBJ2-2, with D perhaps given as TRBD1 or TRBD2 (5 bases each). The CDR3 covers 15 residues. Trimming removed 1 base from V and 4 bases from J, with 13 bases in between. Germline-derived CDR1 and CDR2 are DFQATT and SNEGSKA (reference sequence). CDR3 loop: CSARVSAGSTGELFF. The CDR3 region has the DNA TGCAGTGCTAGAGTTTCGGCAGGGAGCACCGGGGAGCTGTTTTTT.

There are a few counts of this clonotype. This chain joins TRBV19 and TRBJ2-7; D is unclear. Germline lookup yields CDR1 LNHDA and CDR2 SQIVND (reference sequence). The CDR3 has 13 residues. Trimming shortened V by 5 bases and J by 5 bases, and 13 bases separated the two germline ends. The DNA of the CDR3 is TGTGCCAGTAGTGAGCCTAGAAAGCACGAGCAGTACTTC. This encodes CASSEPRKHEQYF.

This clonotype was recorded at least ten times. This sequence joins TRBV12-3 or TRBV12-4 and TRBJ1-1; 9 bases are a match to TRBD1. This CDR3 comprises 13 residues. With V trimmed by 6 bases and J by 7 bases, 6 bases remained unmatched. CDR3 in amino acids: CASSPTGGGEAFF. The CDR3 region has the DNA TGTGCCAGCAGCCCAACAGGGGGCGGTGAAGCTTTCTTT.

This clonotype was seen only a few times. V and J are TRBV7-9 and TRBJ2-2, with D possibly being TRBD1 or TRBD2 (6 bases each). Germline V CDR1 and CDR2: SEHNR, FQNEAQ (reference sequence). Between the trimmed V and J ends, which lost 1 base and 8 bases, there was a span of 14 bases. This CDR3 spans 15 amino acids. As DNA, the CDR3 is TGTGCCAGCAGCTTAGAACGGGGGCAGCGAGGGGAGCTGTTTTTT. Residues: CASSLERGQRGELFF. The full variable domain, its missing parts supplied by reference TRBV7-9 and TRBJ2-2, is DTGVSQNPRHKITKRGQNVTFRCDPISEHNRLYWYRQTLGQGPEFLTYFQNEAQLEKSRLLSDRFSAERPKGSFSTLEIQRTEQGDSAMYLCASSLERGQRGELFFGEGSRLTVL.

V is TRBV12-3 or TRBV12-4 and J is TRBJ2-2; D call uncertain. Trimming took 2 bases from V and 3 from J, leaving 4 bases between them. The CDR3 has 13 residues. The CDR3 spells CASSLIYTGELFF. The DNA of the CDR3 is TGTGCCAGCAGTTTAATTTACACCGGGGAGCTGTTTTTT.

The sample holds many counts of this clonotype. This chain's CDR3 is CASSLSGPGEMNTGELFF. CDR3 bases: TGTGCCAGCAGCTTAAGTGGTCCAGGGGAGATGAACACCGGGGAGCTGTTTTTT. This chain links TRBV7-3 with TRBJ2-2, with D perhaps matching TRBD1 (6 bases). The CDR3 spans 18 residues. Germline V gives CDR1 SGHTA, CDR2 FQGTGA. V lost 1 base to trimming and J lost 1 base, with 16 bases between them. Using reference TRBV7-3 and TRBJ2-2 for the parts outside the CDR3, the full variable domain is GAGVSQTPSNKVTEKGKYVELRCDPISGHTALYWYRQSLGQGPEFLIYFQGTGAADDSGLPNDRFFAVRPEGSVSTLKIQRTERGDSAVYLCASSLSGPGEMNTGELFFGEGSRLTVL.